The TCR beta chain under discussion was sequenced for a study of Ad26.COV2.S vaccination and SARS-CoV-2 variants. About the study: Once, or twice with 56 days between doses, Ad26.COV2.S was given intramuscularly. Regarding the study as a whole: Using TCR breadth and depth analyses may have led to underestimated total T cell responses.

The CDR3 is 14 residues long. V shed 3 bases and J 2 bases; nucleotides not matched to a gene: 5. Germline CDR1 reads SGDLS; CDR2 reads YYNGEE. The treatment: 15 to 20 received Ad26.COV2.S at low or high dose, single or two shots; about 5 received placebo; per-sample allocation not given. Sampling was performed 63 days after the first vaccine or placebo injection. Donor was an adult aged 18-55 years in Boston. As concerns this clone: Its specificity is not known.

The table came from immunoSEQ multiplex PCR; TCRdb's copy has only in-frame clones and leaves some out. The data contain 350,000 to 600,000 clones, 70% to 90% of them singletons. The sequencing used peripheral blood, collected in a trial of Ad26.COV2.S vaccine versus placebo. The chain couples TRBV9 to TRBJ2-7, with 7 bases fitting TRBD1. The sequence was obtained from a person between 18 and 60 years old who received the Ad26.COV2.S COVID-19 vaccine or a placebo. The CDR3 nucleotides read TGTGCCAGCAGCGAGACAGGGCGTGCCTACGAGCAGTACTTC. It is translated as CASSETGRAYEQYF.